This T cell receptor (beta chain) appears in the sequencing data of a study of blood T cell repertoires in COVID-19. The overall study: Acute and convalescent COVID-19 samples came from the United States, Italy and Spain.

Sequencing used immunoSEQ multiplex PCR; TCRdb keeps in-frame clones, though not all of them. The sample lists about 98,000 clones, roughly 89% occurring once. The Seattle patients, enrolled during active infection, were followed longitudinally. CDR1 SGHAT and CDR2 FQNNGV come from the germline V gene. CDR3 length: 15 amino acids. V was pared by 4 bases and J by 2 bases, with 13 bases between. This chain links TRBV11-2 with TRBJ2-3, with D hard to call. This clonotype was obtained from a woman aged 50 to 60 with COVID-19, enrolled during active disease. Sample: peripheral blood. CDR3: CASSSQRRSTDTQYF. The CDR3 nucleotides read TGTGCCAGCAGCTCCCAGAGGAGATCCACAGATACGCAGTATTTT.